The 23 T cell receptor beta chains listed next were all sequenced from one sample in a study of blood T cell repertoires in COVID-19. Produced via immunoSEQ multiplex PCR; TCRdb's table is partial and in-frame only. This table has about 200,000 clones, 70% to 90% appearing once. The sequenced sample consisted of peripheral blood. The receptor source for this set is a man in his fifties or sixties with COVID-19, enrolled during active disease.

The genes are TRBV6-2 or TRBV6-3 and TRBJ1-2; no reliable D call. There are 15 residues in the CDR3. V dropped 5 bases and J dropped 8 bases, with 21 bases sitting between them. Germline V gene lookup returns CDR1 MNHEY and CDR2 SVGEGT. This CDR3 is CASSTVTDRFGGYTF. CDR3 nucleotides: TGTGCCAGCAGTACAGTCACGGATCGATTCGGCGGCTACACCTTC.

This clone was found once. The V and J genes are TRBV9 and TRBJ2-2, with a weak D call TRBD2 (6 bases). Trimming left V 4 bases short and J 4 bases short, with 14 bases between. The CDR3 length is 15 residues. The germline CDR1 and CDR2 sequences are SGDLS and YYNGEE. CDR3 nucleotide sequence: TGTGCCAGCAGCTATGGCGGGACTCCCACCGGGGAGCTGTTTTTT. Translated: CASSYGGTPTGELFF.

This chain connects TRBV5-5 to TRBJ2-5, with D perhaps TRBD2 (5 bases). The CDR3 is made up of 13 amino acids. Trimming removed 6 bases from V and 3 bases from J, with 12 bases in between. Germline assignment: CDR1 SGHKS and CDR2 YYEKEE (reference sequence). The CDR3, as DNA: TGTGCCAGCACCCCCGCGACTAAAGAGACCCAGTACTTC. Translating gives CASTPATKETQYF.

This clone appeared a few times. V usage is TRBV7-9 and J usage is TRBJ1-2; D may be TRBD1 (6 bases). The V and J ends lost 6 bases and 5 bases respectively, with 13 bases between them. The CDR3 is 13 amino acids. CDR1 is SEHNR and CDR2 is FQNEAQ in the germline V gene (reference sequence). As DNA, the CDR3 is TGTGCCAGCAGGCCGGGGGGCCAATATGGCTACACCTTC. Translated, it gives CASRPGGQYGYTF.

This chain connects TRBV19 to TRBJ1-2, with TRBD1 matching over 8 bases. V was pared by 6 bases and J by 4 bases, with 7 bases of the junction left unmatched. The CDR3 has 14 residues. Germline CDR1 reads LNHDA; CDR2 reads SQIVND (reference sequence). This CDR3 is CASSRQGSSYGYTF. DNA of the CDR3: TGTGCCAGTAGCCGACAGGGGTCCAGCTATGGCTACACCTTC. The complete variable domain, with remaining parts taken from reference TRBV19 and TRBJ1-2, reads DGGITQSPKYLFRKEGQNVTLSCEQNLNHDAMYWYRQDPGQGLRLIYYSQIVNDFQKGDIAEGYSVSREKKESFPLTVTSAQKNPTAFYLCASSRQGSSYGYTFGSGTRLTVV.

The CDR3 loop is CASRTGTSGSYEQYF. CDR3 sequence (DNA): TGTGCCAGCAGAACCGGGACTAGCGGGAGCTACGAGCAGTACTTC. The chain links TRBV6-6 to TRBJ2-7; 14 nucleotides agree with TRBD2. This CDR3 has 15 amino acids. With 6 bases clipped from V and 3 bases from J, the junction kept 4 bases outside the gene matches. Per the germline V gene, CDR1 is MNHNY and CDR2 is SVGAGI (reference sequence).

This chain links TRBV2 with TRBJ2-7; 7 bases are shared with TRBD2. The V gene end was trimmed by 3 bases and the J gene end by 4 bases; junction bases not matched to a gene: 0. The germline CDR1 and CDR2 sequences are SNHLY and FYNNEI. The CDR3 runs 12 residues. CDR3 nucleotide sequence: TGTGCCAGCAGTGAGCGGGGGTACGAGCAGTACTTC. Translating gives CASSERGYEQYF. The variable domain in full, completed from reference TRBV2 and TRBJ2-7, reads EPEVTQTPSHQVTQMGQEVILRCVPISNHLYFYWYRQILGQKVEFLVSFYNNEISEKSEIFDDQFSVERPDGSNFTLKIRSTKLEDSAMYFCASSERGYEQYFGPGTRLTVT.

The chain carries TRBV27 and TRBJ1-5; no firm D call. CDR3 length: 14 amino acids. CDR1 MNHEY and CDR2 SMNVEV come from the germline V gene (reference sequence). Trimming removed 5 bases from V and 5 bases from J, with 13 bases in between. CDR3 sequence: CASSPLAGYQPQHF. CDR3 in DNA: TGTGCCAGCAGTCCTCTGGCGGGGTATCAGCCCCAGCATTTT.

This sequence joins TRBV7-2 and TRBJ2-3; 7 nucleotides line up with TRBD2. The CDR3 totals 15 residues. Germline CDR1 SGHTA, CDR2 FQGNSA. V shed 2 bases, J shed 4 bases, and the junction held 6 bases outside the gene matches. In nucleotides, the CDR3 is TGTGCCAGCAGCTTATACGGGGGGTTGGCAGATACGCAGTATTTT. Translated, it gives CASSLYGGLADTQYF.

Notes on this clone: Other DNA sequences in this specimen translate into the identical CDR3. The V and J genes are TRBV3-1 (or the pseudogene TRBV3-2) and TRBJ1-2; maybe TRBD1 (6 bases). The V gene lost 1 base and the J gene lost 2 bases, with 8 bases spanning the gap. Germline CDR1 is LGHDT and CDR2 is YNNKEL (reference sequence). The CDR3 extends over 14 amino acids. As DNA, the CDR3 is TGTGCCAGCAGCCAAGGAACAGGGAACTATGGCTACACCTTC. Amino acid sequence: CASSQGTGNYGYTF.

As DNA, the CDR3 is TGTGCCAGCAGTTACTCGGACAGGGTGGATGGAGATACGCAGTATTTT. This codes for CASSYSDRVDGDTQYF. The rearrangement uses TRBV6-8 and TRBJ2-3; TRBD1 matches at 8 bases. In germline, CDR1 is MNHGY, CDR2 SAAAGT. V gave up 0 bases and J gave up 5 bases; unmatched junction bases: 7. The CDR3 length is 16 residues.

This chain joins TRBV6-5 and TRBJ2-1, with 7 bases fitting TRBD2. CDR1 is MNHEY and CDR2 is SVGAGI in the germline V gene. Trimming removed 6 bases from V and 4 bases from J; junction bases left unmatched: 6. CDR3 length: 14 amino acids. This chain's CDR3 is CASRPGLTYNEQFF. The CDR3 nucleotides are TGTGCCAGCAGGCCGGGACTAACGTACAATGAGCAGTTCTTC.

V usage is TRBV6-2 or TRBV6-3 and J usage is TRBJ1-1, with D tentatively TRBD1 (6 bases). The V gene lost 4 bases and the J gene lost 1 base, with 7 bases spanning the gap. The CDR3 contains 13 residues. The germline gives CDR1 MNHEY, CDR2 SVGEGT. CDR3 in DNA: TGTGCCAGCAGTTGGACAGAGAACACTGAAGCTTTCTTT. Amino acids: CASSWTENTEAFF.

The genes are TRBV4-2 and TRBJ2-3; D is possibly TRBD1 (6 bases). The CDR3 length is 17 residues. The V and J ends lost 3 bases and 2 bases respectively, with 18 bases between them. Germline V lookup: CDR1 LGHNA, CDR2 YNFKEQ. The CDR3 bases are TGTGCCAGCAGCCATTCGGTCCGGGACACAAACACAGATACGCAGTATTTT. Amino acids: CASSHSVRDTNTDTQYF.

The chain couples TRBV6-5 to TRBJ1-2; a possible D gene is TRBD1 (6 bases). The CDR3 is made up of 13 amino acids. With 9 bases removed from V and 0 bases from J, the gap between germline ends came to 11 bases. Germline V gene sequence: CDR1 MNHEY, CDR2 SVGAGI. The CDR3 bases are TGTGCCAGGATGGACAGTTCTAACTATGGCTACACCTTC. Residues: CARMDSSNYGYTF.

The CDR3 loop reads CAWSVRGGGNQPQHF. The CDR3 region has the DNA TGTGCCTGGAGTGTAAGGGGGGGTGGCAATCAGCCCCAGCATTTT. The chain employs TRBV30 and TRBJ1-5, with a weak D call TRBD1 (6 bases). This CDR3 spans 15 amino acids. Germline CDR1 and CDR2: GTSNPN and SVGIG (reference sequence). V lost 0 bases, J lost 2 bases, and 11 bases lay in between.

The V gene is TRBV30, the J gene TRBJ1-6; D is uncertain. There are 15 residues in the CDR3. Per the germline V gene, CDR1 is GTSNPN and CDR2 is SVGIG (reference sequence). Trimming stripped 0 bases from V and 7 bases from J, with 13 bases between. CDR3 coding DNA: TGTGCCTGGAGTGTAAAGAGGGAAGGGAATTCACCCCTCCACTTT. This codes for CAWSVKREGNSPLHF.

The chain uses TRBV6-5 and TRBJ2-2; no clear D. The CDR3 consists of 14 residues. V was trimmed by 5 bases and J by 0 bases, leaving 7 bases between them. The germline V gene has CDR1 MNHEY and CDR2 SVGAGI. The DNA for the CDR3 is TGTGCCAGCAGTCCCGGGTCGAACACCGGGGAGCTGTTTTTT. Protein: CASSPGSNTGELFF.

This clone showed up just once. The chain combines TRBV7-3 with TRBJ2-2; 9 nucleotides match TRBD2. The CDR3 is made up of 15 amino acids. Germline V gene sequence: CDR1 SGHTA, CDR2 FQGTGA. Losses at the gene ends were 4 bases for V and 5 bases for J; bases not matched to a gene: 5. The CDR3 coding sequence is TGTGCCAGCAGCTCAGCGGGAGGAGATACCGGGGAGCTGTTTTTT. Encoded protein: CASSSAGGDTGELFF.

The V call is TRBV7-3, the J call TRBJ2-1; the D gene is possibly TRBD2 (5 bases). This CDR3 has 15 amino acids. The germline V gene has CDR1 SGHTA and CDR2 FQGTGA. Trimming removed 1 base at V and 6 bases at J, with 13 bases between. The DNA for the CDR3 is TGTGCCAGCAGCTTAATGGGTAGCGTGCCCAATGAGCAGTTCTTC. Translation gives CASSLMGSVPNEQFF.

The CDR3 DNA reads TGTGCCAGCAGCTCACAGGGGTGGGACACCGGGGAGCTGTTTTTT. It yields the protein CASSSQGWDTGELFF. V usage is TRBV7-9 and J usage is TRBJ2-2; TRBD1 agrees at 7 bases. J was trimmed by 3 bases and V by 4 bases; bases with no gene match: 5. Germline V gene sequence: CDR1 SEHNR, CDR2 FQNEAQ (reference sequence). The CDR3 sequence is 15 residues long.

The V gene is TRBV20-1, the J gene TRBJ1-1; the D gene is possibly TRBD1 (6 bases). The CDR3 is made up of 11 amino acids. Germline assignment: CDR1 DFQATT and CDR2 SNEGSKA (reference sequence). The CDR3: CRIQGNTEAFF. The CDR3 DNA reads as TGCAGAATACAGGGAAACACTGAAGCTTTCTTT.

The V and J genes are TRBV5-1 and TRBJ2-3; D might be TRBD2 (6 bases). Deletions cut 7 bases from V and 4 bases from J, with 16 bases between. Germline values: CDR1 SGHRS, CDR2 YFSETQ. The CDR3 has 14 residues. This CDR3 is CASGTGVDADTQYF. CDR3 bases: TGCGCCAGCGGCACGGGGGTTGACGCAGATACGCAGTATTTT.